The rows below give T cell receptor beta chains drawn from one sample of a study of OX40 agonist ivuxolimab in advanced cancers. Assay: immunoSEQ multiplex PCR; the TCRdb copy retains only in-frame clones and omits some. The table has under 80,000 clones, about 89% seen once. This sample comprised CD4+ or CD8+ T cells sorted from blood, obtained in a trial of the OX40 agonist ivuxolimab. The receptors stem from an adult with an advanced solid tumor such as melanoma, head and neck, liver or kidney cancer. Each CDR3 is given with its conserved first and last residue. D genes are given only for firm matches. Expanded clones are given a class, and other clones once, few, many or no size at all.

d_call: .
j_call: TRBJ1-2
clone_size: .
v_call: TRBV28
cdr3_nt: TGTGCCCTGTGGGGGCTTAACTATGGCTACACCTTC
cdr3_aa: CALWGLNYGYTF

d_call: .
j_call: TRBJ1-5
clone_size: .
v_call: TRBV18
cdr3_nt: TGTGCCAGCTCACCGGACGGCTCCAAGGCCCAGCATTTT
cdr3_aa: CASSPDGSKAQHF

d_call: .
j_call: TRBJ2-5
clone_size: few
v_call: TRBV6-1
cdr3_nt: TGTGCCAGCAGTGACAGGGGGTGGCGGGAGGCTTTCAATCAAGAGACCCAGTACTTC
cdr3_aa: CASSDRGWREAFNQETQYF

d_call: .
j_call: TRBJ1-4
clone_size: .
v_call: TRBV2
cdr3_nt: TGTGCCAGCAGCACTCAGGGAGGGGGTAATGAAAAACTGTTTTTT
cdr3_aa: CASSTQGGGNEKLFF

d_call: .
j_call: TRBJ2-7
clone_size: .
v_call: TRBV7-2
cdr3_nt: TGTGCCAGCAGCTTAGCGCGGTCCTACGAGCAGTACTTC
cdr3_aa: CASSLARSYEQYF

d_call: .
j_call: TRBJ1-2
clone_size: .
v_call: TRBV7-9
cdr3_nt: TGTGCCAGCAGCTTTTCCACCGGCCTCCAGGCTAACTATGGCTACACCTTC
cdr3_aa: CASSFSTGLQANYGYTF

d_call: .
j_call: TRBJ2-3
clone_size: .
v_call: TRBV14
cdr3_nt: TGTGCCAGCAGCCTTCAGGGAGTAGGTACGCAGTATTTT
cdr3_aa: CASSLQGVGTQYF

d_call: .
j_call: TRBJ2-3
clone_size: .
v_call: TRBV27
cdr3_nt: TGTGCCAGCAGTTTAGATCGTGGGTCAGATACGCAGTATTTT
cdr3_aa: CASSLDRGSDTQYF

d_call: .
j_call: TRBJ1-2
clone_size: .
v_call: TRBV7-2
cdr3_nt: TGTGCCAGCAGCTTAGGGACAGTCATGGGGTCGGGCTACACCTTC
cdr3_aa: CASSLGTVMGSGYTF

d_call: .
j_call: TRBJ1-1
clone_size: .
v_call: TRBV27
cdr3_nt: TGTGCCAGCAGTTTCAGGGGAACTGAAGCTTTCTTT
cdr3_aa: CASSFRGTEAFF

d_call: .
j_call: TRBJ2-1
clone_size: .
v_call: TRBV5-6
cdr3_nt: TGTGCCAGCAGCTTAGATAAAACCGGGACTTCTTCCTACAATGAGCAGTTCTTC
cdr3_aa: CASSLDKTGTSSYNEQFF

d_call: .
j_call: TRBJ2-1
clone_size: .
v_call: TRBV20-1
cdr3_nt: TGCAGTGCTATGGACCAGGGGGAGCAGTTCTTC
cdr3_aa: CSAMDQGEQFF

d_call: TRBD2
j_call: TRBJ2-1
clone_size: .
v_call: TRBV19
cdr3_nt: TGTGCCAGCTCCCGAGGGACTAGCTCCTACAATGAGCAGTTCTTC
cdr3_aa: CASSRGTSSYNEQFF

d_call: TRBD1
j_call: TRBJ2-2
clone_size: .
v_call: TRBV7-8
cdr3_nt: TGTGCCAAGGGGGCAGGGGCCTGGAACACCGGGGAGCTGTTTTTT
cdr3_aa: CAKGAGAWNTGELFF

d_call: .
j_call: TRBJ2-2
clone_size: .
v_call: TRBV7-6
cdr3_nt: TGTGCCAGCACCCAGAGGGGTGTCGGGGAGCTGTTTTTT
cdr3_aa: CASTQRGVGELFF

d_call: .
j_call: TRBJ2-7
clone_size: .
v_call: TRBV5-4
cdr3_nt: TGTGCCAGCAGCCAAGGAACAGGGATCTACAACGAGCAGTACTTC
cdr3_aa: CASSQGTGIYNEQYF

d_call: .
j_call: TRBJ1-5
clone_size: few
v_call: TRBV5-3
cdr3_nt: TGTGCCAGAGGACTTTATAGCAATCAGCCCCAGCATTTT
cdr3_aa: CARGLYSNQPQHF

d_call: .
j_call: TRBJ2-5
clone_size: .
v_call: TRBV7-7
cdr3_nt: TGTGCTAGCAGCTTTCAGGGAGAGACCCAGTACTTC
cdr3_aa: CASSFQGETQYF

d_call: TRBD2
j_call: TRBJ2-7
clone_size: .
v_call: TRBV15
cdr3_nt: TGTGCCACCAGCAGAAGCGGCCTAGCGGCCTACGAGCAGTACTTC
cdr3_aa: CATSRSGLAAYEQYF